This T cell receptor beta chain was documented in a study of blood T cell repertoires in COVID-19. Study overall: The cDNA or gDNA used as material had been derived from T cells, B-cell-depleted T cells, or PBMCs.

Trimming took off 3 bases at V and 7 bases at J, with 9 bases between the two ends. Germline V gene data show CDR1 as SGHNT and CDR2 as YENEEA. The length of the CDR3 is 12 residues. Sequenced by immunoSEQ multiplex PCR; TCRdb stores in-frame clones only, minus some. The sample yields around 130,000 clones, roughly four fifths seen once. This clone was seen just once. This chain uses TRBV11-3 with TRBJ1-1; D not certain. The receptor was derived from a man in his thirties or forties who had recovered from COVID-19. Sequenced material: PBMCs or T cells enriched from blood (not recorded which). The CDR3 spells CASSFPGSEAFF. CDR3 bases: TGTGCCAGCAGCTTTCCGGGAAGTGAAGCTTTCTTT.